One sample yielded the 22 T cell receptor beta chains listed below, sequenced in a study of T cells in localized non-small cell lung cancer. Sequencing used immunoSEQ multiplex PCR; TCRdb keeps in-frame clones, though not all of them. Altogether more than 45,000 clones are present, approximately 80% being singletons, with the ten largest covering approximately 18%. Sequences were derived from peripheral blood mononuclear cells, sampled before any cancer treatment. These receptor sequences come from a man between 40 and 70 years old with stage III lung adenocarcinoma.

Only one count was recorded for this clone. The chain links TRBV9 to TRBJ1-4; no reliable D call. Germline V CDR1 and CDR2: SGDLS, YYNGEE. CDR3 length equals 16 residues. With 0 bases removed from V and 0 bases from J, the gap between germline ends came to 9 bases. CDR3: CASSVEAEATNEKLFF. The DNA for the CDR3 is TGTGCCAGCAGCGTAGAAGCGGAAGCAACTAATGAAAAACTGTTTTTT. Supplemented by reference TRBV9 and TRBJ1-4, the full variable domain reads DSGVTQTPKHLITATGQRVTLRCSPRSGDLSVYWYQQSLDQGLQFLIQYYNGEERAKGNILERFSAQQFPDLHSELNLSSLELGDSALYFCASSVEAEATNEKLFFGSGTQLSVL.

This clone showed up just once. The V and J genes are TRBV4-3 and TRBJ1-2, with TRBD1 matching over 10 bases. Germline V CDR1 and CDR2: LGHNA, YSLEER. The trim removed 0 bases at V and 10 bases at J, leaving 8 bases unmatched. The CDR3 sequence is 15 residues long. CDR3 DNA: TGCGCCAGCAGCCAAGATCCGGGACAGGGGAAGGTCTACACCTTC. Its translation: CASSQDPGQGKVYTF.

This rearrangement joins TRBV29-1 to TRBJ2-2, with 10 bases lining up with TRBD1. Germline loops: CDR1 SQVTM, CDR2 ANQGSEA. The CDR3 has 13 amino acids. Trimming took 5 bases from V and 7 from J; bases not matched to a gene: 4. CDR3 loop: CSVWDRGVGELFF. The CDR3 region has the DNA TGCAGCGTTTGGGACAGGGGCGTCGGGGAGCTGTTTTTT.

Written as DNA, the CDR3 is TGTGCCAGCACCATCCCCCCAGGGCCTGAAGCTTTCTTT. Encoded protein: CASTIPPGPEAFF. This chain links TRBV6-6 with TRBJ1-1; D perhaps matches TRBD1 (5 bases). Germline assignment: CDR1 MNHNY and CDR2 SVGAGI (reference sequence). The CDR3 is 13 amino acids. V dropped 7 bases and J dropped 6 bases, with 15 bases sitting between them.

This chain connects TRBV2 to TRBJ2-1; 7 bases map to TRBD2. Germline V gives CDR1 SNHLY, CDR2 FYNNEI. The CDR3 totals 17 residues. J lost 8 bases, V lost 7 bases, and 20 bases had no gene match. As DNA, the CDR3 is TGTGCCAGCACCGAATGGGGCGGGAGTGGTGTGTCGCATGAGCAGTTCTTC. This codes for CASTEWGGSGVSHEQFF.

The gene calls are TRBV5-1 and TRBJ1-1, with D uncertain. Trimming removed 5 bases at V and 0 bases at J, with 8 bases between. This CDR3 comprises 13 residues. The germline gives CDR1 SGHRS, CDR2 YFSETQ. CDR3 nucleotides: TGCGCCAGCAGGGACTCCATGAACACTGAAGCTTTCTTT. It translates to CASRDSMNTEAFF.

CDR3 amino acids: CATTGGLAGVNEQFF. CDR3 bases: TGTGCCACCACAGGAGGGCTAGCGGGAGTGAATGAGCAGTTCTTC. The chain recombines TRBV25-1 with TRBJ2-1; 10 positions match TRBD2. The V and J ends lost 10 bases and 7 bases, in that order; junction bases with no gene match: 13. The CDR3 extends over 15 amino acids. The germline V gene has CDR1 MGHDK and CDR2 SYGVNS.

The J gene is TRBJ1-1, the V gene TRBV11-3; 8 bases map to TRBD1. The CDR3 is made up of 13 amino acids. Germline V gene lookup returns CDR1 SGHNT and CDR2 YENEEA. Trimming removed 3 bases from V and 4 bases from J; junction bases left unmatched: 1. CDR3: CASSFDRGTEAFF. CDR3 in DNA: TGTGCCAGCAGCTTTGACAGGGGCACTGAAGCTTTCTTT.

This clone was counted a few times. The rearrangement links TRBV2 to TRBJ1-5, with a weak D call TRBD1 (6 bases). The CDR3 has 13 residues. V lost 8 bases, J lost 9 bases, and 17 bases lay in between. Germline CDR1 is SNHLY and CDR2 is FYNNEI. DNA for the CDR3: TGTGCCAGCGTCGAGACAGGACATGGGCCCCAGCATTTT. This encodes CASVETGHGPQHF.

A single count supports this clone. The V and J genes are TRBV4-2 and TRBJ2-2; D remains unclear. Germline values: CDR1 LGHNA, CDR2 YNFKEQ. V lost 1 base, J lost 7 bases, and 10 bases lay in between. The CDR3 has 14 residues. CDR3 loop: CASSQGPSGGELFF. The CDR3 DNA reads as TGTGCCAGCAGCCAAGGACCATCCGGCGGGGAGCTGTTTTTT.

The chain recombines TRBV29-1 with TRBJ2-3; D might be TRBD2 (7 bases). This CDR3 has 15 amino acids. V was clipped by 4 bases and J by 2 bases, with 16 bases between them. Germline-derived CDR1 and CDR2 are SQVTM and ANQGSEA. The CDR3: CSVVGGGFDTDTQYF. CDR3 nucleotide sequence: TGCAGCGTTGTAGGGGGGGGGTTCGACACAGATACGCAGTATTTT.

J is TRBJ2-4 and V is TRBV6-5, with D perhaps given as TRBD1 or TRBD2 (5 bases each). The germline gives CDR1 MNHEY, CDR2 SVGAGI. The germline V and J ends were trimmed by 4 bases and 0 bases, with 13 bases remaining between them. The CDR3 contains 16 residues. The CDR3 sequence: CASSFLEGLAKNIQYF. For the CDR3, the DNA is TGTGCCAGCAGTTTCCTTGAGGGGCTAGCCAAAAACATTCAGTACTTC.

V is TRBV2 and J is TRBJ2-1; D call uncertain. The CDR3 extends over 15 amino acids. Germline CDR1 is SNHLY and CDR2 is FYNNEI. V gave up 1 base and J gave up 6 bases, with 13 bases separating them. The CDR3 sequence is CASSEVGSTGNEQFF. The CDR3 bases are TGTGCCAGCAGTGAAGTAGGCAGCACGGGCAATGAGCAGTTCTTC. Supplemented by reference TRBV2 and TRBJ2-1, the full variable domain reads EPEVTQTPSHQVTQMGQEVILRCVPISNHLYFYWYRQILGQKVEFLVSFYNNEISEKSEIFDDQFSVERPDGSNFTLKIRSTKLEDSAMYFCASSEVGSTGNEQFFGPGTRLTVL.

V gene TRBV6-5 combines with J gene TRBJ1-1; TRBD1 might be the D (5 bases). The CDR3 length is 13 residues. V lost 2 bases and J 4 bases, leaving 8 bases between the germline ends. CDR1 is MNHEY, CDR2 SVGAGI, per germline. CDR3 coding DNA: TGTGCCAGCAGTTACGGGAGGGGCACTGAAGCTTTCTTT. It codes for CASSYGRGTEAFF.

V is TRBV7-2 and J is TRBJ2-1; D call uncertain. The CDR3 is 12 residues long. Trimming took 4 bases from V and 8 from J, leaving 9 bases between them. Germline-derived CDR1 and CDR2 are SGHTA and FQGNSA. The CDR3 spells CASSSSRDEQFF. In DNA form, the CDR3 reads TGTGCCAGCAGCTCCAGCCGGGATGAGCAGTTCTTC.

The chain uses TRBV5-1 and TRBJ2-2, with a possible D match to TRBD1 (6 bases). The germline gives CDR1 SGHRS, CDR2 YFSETQ. The CDR3 runs to 15 residues. Trimming pared 4 bases from V and 3 bases from J, leaving 13 bases between. For the CDR3, the DNA is TGCGCCAGCAGCCCCTCGGACAGCTACACCGGGGAGCTGTTTTTT. Translated: CASSPSDSYTGELFF.

The chain joins TRBV11-2 to TRBJ1-4, with D possibly TRBD1 on 6 matching bases. The CDR3 runs 15 residues. Germline-derived CDR1 and CDR2 are SGHAT and FQNNGV. V was cut by 3 bases and J by 5 bases, with 13 bases left in between. In DNA, the CDR3 is TGTGCCAGCAGCTTTGTCCAGGGGTCCAATGAAAAACTGTTTTTT. This gives the protein CASSFVQGSNEKLFF.

The chain combines TRBV19 with TRBJ2-7, with TRBD2 matching 9 bases. After removal of 10 bases from V and 3 bases from J, the junction contained 7 bases not matched to a gene. Per the germline V gene, CDR1 is LNHDA and CDR2 is SQIVND (reference sequence). The CDR3 consists of 13 residues. CDR3 nucleotide sequence: TGTGCCACTAGCGGGATATCAGGCTACGAGCAGTACTTC. It specifies CATSGISGYEQYF. The full variable domain, with the rest looked up from reference TRBV19 and TRBJ2-7, is DGGITQSPKYLFRKEGQNVTLSCEQNLNHDAMYWYRQDPGQGLRLIYYSQIVNDFQKGDIAEGYSVSREKKESFPLTVTSAQKNPTAFYLCATSGISGYEQYFGPGTRLTVT.

The V call is TRBV5-6, the J call TRBJ2-1, with D unresolved. Looked up from germline, CDR1 is SGHDT and CDR2 is YYEEEE. The V end was cut by 1 base, the J end by 6 bases, with 8 bases between. The CDR3 is made up of 13 amino acids. Here the CDR3 DNA reads TGTGCCAGCAGCTTGACGAGTCGCAATGAGCAGTTCTTC. Protein product: CASSLTSRNEQFF.

This clone was seen only once. The genes are TRBV5-8 and TRBJ2-3; 7 bases match TRBD2. The CDR3 has 17 residues. The ends lost 2 bases at V and 2 bases at J; junction bases unmatched: 11. Per germline, CDR1 SGHTS and CDR2 YDEGEE. Here the CDR3 reads CASSFPFGRGPTDTQYF. The CDR3, as DNA: TGTGCCAGCAGCTTCCCCTTTGGGAGGGGTCCCACAGATACGCAGTATTTT.

The table lists this clone with a few counts. The chain employs TRBV30 and TRBJ2-7; possibly TRBD1 for D (6 bases). CDR1 is GTSNPN and CDR2 is SVGIG in the germline V gene (reference sequence). The CDR3 is 14 residues long. V was shortened by 3 bases and J by 2 bases, with 14 bases between the two germline ends. For the CDR3, the DNA is TGTGCCTGGAGGGCTGGACAGCGGACCTACGAGCAGTACTTC. Translated, it gives CAWRAGQRTYEQYF.

The V call is TRBV18, the J call TRBJ1-2; D not certain. The CDR3 has 15 residues. Germline loops: CDR1 KGHSH, CDR2 LQKENI. Deletions cut 6 bases from V and 4 bases from J, with 18 bases between. This CDR3 is CASSTSPDRRYGYTF. The CDR3 nucleotides read TGTGCCAGCTCCACCAGCCCCGACCGGCGCTATGGCTACACCTTC. Complete variable domain (other parts from reference TRBV18 and TRBJ1-2): NAGVMQNPRHLVRRRGQEARLRCSPMKGHSHVYWYRQLPEEGLKFMVYLQKENIIDESGMPKERFSAEFPKEGPSILRIQQVVRGDSAAYFCASSTSPDRRYGYTFGSGTRLTVV.